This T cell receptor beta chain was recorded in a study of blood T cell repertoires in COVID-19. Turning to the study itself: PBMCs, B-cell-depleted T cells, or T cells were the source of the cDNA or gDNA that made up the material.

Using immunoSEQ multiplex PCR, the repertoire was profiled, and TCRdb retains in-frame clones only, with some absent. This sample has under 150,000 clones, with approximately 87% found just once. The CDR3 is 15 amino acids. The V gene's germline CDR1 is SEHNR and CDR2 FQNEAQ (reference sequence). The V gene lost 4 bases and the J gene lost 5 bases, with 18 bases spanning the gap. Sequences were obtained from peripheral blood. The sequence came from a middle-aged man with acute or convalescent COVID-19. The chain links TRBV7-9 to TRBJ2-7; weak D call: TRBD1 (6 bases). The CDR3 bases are TGTGCCAGCAGCTATGGACAGACCGAAGGGGACGAGCAGTACTTC. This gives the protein CASSYGQTEGDEQYF.